These T cell receptor beta chains were read from a single sample in a study of T cell responses to AZD1222 COVID-19 vaccine. The assay was immunoSEQ multiplex PCR, and TCRdb's table has in-frame clones only and misses some. Here the sample spans 120,000 or so clones, more than 70% being singletons. The sample was peripheral blood, taken on day 0 of AZD1222 vaccination. The receptors originated from an adult in good health. Both conserved end residues are part of each CDR3. Each record gives: D gene, V gene, clone size, J gene, CDR3 DNA, CDR3 protein. The D gene is left open where the match is weak. Clone size is given for some rows only: seen once, a few or many times, or a class if the clone is expanded.

D: -; V: TRBV27; size: -; J: TRBJ1-6; DNA: TGTGCCAGCGTCCAACAGGGAGGCCCCTATAATTCACCCCTCCACTTT; CDR3: CASVQQGGPYNSPLHF
D: TRBD1; V: TRBV9; size: -; J: TRBJ1-4; DNA: TGTGCCAGCAGCGTAGTCGGGACAGGGGGCGGTGAAAAACTGTTTTTT; CDR3: CASSVVGTGGGEKLFF
D: -; V: TRBV28; size: few; J: TRBJ1-1; DNA: TGTGCCAGCAGCTCCCTAAAGCATACAGTAGAAGCTTTCTTT; CDR3: CASSSLKHTVEAFF
D: -; V: TRBV7-3; size: -; J: TRBJ1-1; DNA: TGTGCCAGCAGCGCAACAGCGAACACTGAAGCTTTCTTT; CDR3: CASSATANTEAFF
D: -; V: TRBV6-5; size: -; J: TRBJ1-2; DNA: TGTGCCAGCACCGCAGGCTCACGGGGCTACACCTTC; CDR3: CASTAGSRGYTF
D: -; V: TRBV29-1; size: -; J: TRBJ1-4; DNA: TGCAGCGTTATCCCCGATCTACAACCCAATGAAAAACTGTTTTTT; CDR3: CSVIPDLQPNEKLFF
D: -; V: TRBV20-1; size: -; J: TRBJ1-2; DNA: TGCAGTGCCGGGACCTCAAGGGGCTACACCTTC; CDR3: CSAGTSRGYTF
D: -; V: TRBV7-2; size: -; J: TRBJ1-5; DNA: TGTGCCAGCAGCCCAACCGAGGGGGTGGGTCAGCCCCAGCATTTT; CDR3: CASSPTEGVGQPQHF
D: TRBD1; V: TRBV5-6; size: -; J: TRBJ1-2; DNA: TGTGCCAGCAGCTTGAAGCAGGGGGCGCGCTATGGCTACACCTTC; CDR3: CASSLKQGARYGYTF
D: TRBD1; V: TRBV5-1; size: -; J: TRBJ2-7; DNA: TGCGCCAGCAGCGTGGACAGGGGCTACGAGCAGTACTTC; CDR3: CASSVDRGYEQYF
D: -; V: TRBV2; size: once; J: TRBJ2-2; DNA: TGTGCCAGCAGTGAACGACGGGTGAACACCGGGGAGCTGTTTTTT; CDR3: CASSERRVNTGELFF
D: TRBD1; V: TRBV9; size: -; J: TRBJ2-7; DNA: TGTGCCAGCAGCGTTGGGACAGGGGGGACCTACGAGCAGTACTTC; CDR3: CASSVGTGGTYEQYF
D: -; V: TRBV6-4; size: -; J: TRBJ1-4; DNA: TGTGCCAGCAGCGAGGGATCCGGGGCAAATACTAATGAAAAACTGTTTTTT; CDR3: CASSEGSGANTNEKLFF
D: -; V: TRBV5-8; size: once; J: TRBJ1-3; DNA: TGTGCCAGCAGCTTATTGTGGGGCGTCTTCTCTGGAAACACCATATATTTT; CDR3: CASSLLWGVFSGNTIYF
D: -; V: TRBV7-2; size: -; J: TRBJ2-7; DNA: TGTGCCAGCAGCCCAGGGGTTGAGCCCTACGAGCAGTACTTC; CDR3: CASSPGVEPYEQYF
D: TRBD1; V: TRBV9; size: few; J: TRBJ2-1; DNA: TGTGCCAGCAGCCTACAGGGGACCCCCTACAATGAGCAGTTCTTC; CDR3: CASSLQGTPYNEQFF
D: TRBD1; V: TRBV27; size: -; J: TRBJ1-4; DNA: TGTGCCAGCAGTTCCCTTTCCTCAGCGACAGGGTATAATGAAAAACTGTTTTTT; CDR3: CASSSLSSATGYNEKLFF
D: -; V: TRBV5-4; size: -; J: TRBJ1-6; DNA: TGTGCCAGCAGCCCAACTGCTCGCTATAATTCACCCCTCCACTTT; CDR3: CASSPTARYNSPLHF
D: -; V: TRBV10-3; size: -; J: TRBJ1-1; DNA: TGTGCCATTCAAAACAGGGAGGAGACTGAAGCTTTCTTT; CDR3: CAIQNREETEAFF
D: TRBD1; V: TRBV3-1/TRBV3-2; size: -; J: TRBJ2-7; DNA: TGTGCCAGCAGCCAAGGAGCAGGGGGCGGCTACGAGCAGTACTTC; CDR3: CASSQGAGGGYEQYF